What follows describes a single T cell receptor (beta chain). Its antigen remains unidentified. With 3 bases removed from V and 5 bases from J, the gap between germline ends came to 15 bases. This CDR3 region has 15 residues. Looked up from germline, CDR1 is SGHNT and CDR2 is YYREEE (reference sequence). The sample is drawn from a study of beta chain features in type 1 diabetes. Since all of the isolated RNA was reverse transcribed, expressed TCRB transcripts were what got sequenced. Clones were sequenced by immunoSEQ multiplex PCR, and TCRdb holds only the in-frame ones, with some missing. The table shows 200,000 to 300,000 clones, with 25% to 30% occurring only once. The study, taken as a whole, reports: When VDJ junctions were examined, type 1 diabetes patients showed fewer insertions and more deletions. People with Type 1 diabetes carried modestly yet significantly shorter TCRB CDR3s in all four CD4+ subsets. In cDNA sequencing, cells with high TCR expression could be over-represented. Naive, central memory and regulatory TCRB repertoires appeared more similar among patients than healthy donors.

Sequenced: central memory CD4+ T cells from blood. The V call is TRBV5-4, the J call TRBJ2-1; the D gene is possibly TRBD2 (6 bases). This sequence was found in a young man in good health. The CDR3: CASSSSVLGHNEQFF. In nucleotides, the CDR3 is TGTGCCAGCAGCTCTAGCGTCTTGGGGCACAATGAGCAGTTCTTC.